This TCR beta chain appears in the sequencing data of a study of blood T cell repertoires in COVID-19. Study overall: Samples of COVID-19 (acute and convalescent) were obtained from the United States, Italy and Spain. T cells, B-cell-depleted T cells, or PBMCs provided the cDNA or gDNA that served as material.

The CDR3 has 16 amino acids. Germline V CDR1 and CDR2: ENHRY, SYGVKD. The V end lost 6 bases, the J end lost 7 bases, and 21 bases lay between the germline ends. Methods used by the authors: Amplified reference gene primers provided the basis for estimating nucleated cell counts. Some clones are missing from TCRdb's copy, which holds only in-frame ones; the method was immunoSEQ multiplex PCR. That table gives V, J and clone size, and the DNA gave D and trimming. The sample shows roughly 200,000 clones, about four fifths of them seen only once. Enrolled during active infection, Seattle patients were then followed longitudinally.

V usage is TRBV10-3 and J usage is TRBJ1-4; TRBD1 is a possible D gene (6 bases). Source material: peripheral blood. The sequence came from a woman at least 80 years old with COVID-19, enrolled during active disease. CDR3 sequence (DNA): TGTGCCATCAGCCCCTCCGGGGGGGGCCAAAGTGAAAAACTGTTTTTT. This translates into CAISPSGGGQSEKLFF.